This T cell receptor beta chain appears in the sequencing data of a study of cytomegalovirus exposure and HLA in healthy donors. PCR was performed using 60 Vbeta and 13 Jbeta primers. Generated by immunoSEQ multiplex PCR, the TCRdb table keeps only in-frame clones and is missing some. In the table there are fewer than 250,000 clones, over 60% of which are singletons. The TCR sequence derives from a man between 18 and 35 years old in good health and CMV-seronegative. The sequenced sample was PBMCs.

The CDR3 sequence is CASSEALSGRRTDTQYF. The CDR3 DNA sequence: TGTGCCAGCAGTGAAGCGCTAAGCGGCCGCCGAACAGATACGCAGTATTTT. The chain carries TRBV6-1 and TRBJ2-3; D possibly corresponds to TRBD2 (5 bases). This CDR3 comprises 17 residues. V was shortened by 0 bases and J by 3 bases, with 16 bases between the two germline ends. CDR1 MNHNS and CDR2 SASEGT come from the germline V gene.